A selection of T cell receptor beta chains follows, all from one sample in a study of PD-1 blockade in classical Hodgkin lymphoma. Measured with immunoSEQ multiplex PCR; TCRdb has only the in-frame clones, and not every one. The sample carries about 96,000 clones, around 93% recorded once. Source: peripheral blood mononuclear cells (PBMCs), taken before the fourth cycle of nivolumab. The receptors shown here come from a human donor with classical Hodgkin lymphoma. Both conserved end residues are part of each CDR3. D genes are given only for firm matches. Where a row states a size, it is once, few, many or the class of an expanded clone; other rows omit it.

V gene	D gene	J gene	clone size	CDR3 protein	CDR3 DNA
TRBV6-1	TRBD2	TRBJ2-7	-	CASSEFGGGYEQYF	TGTGCCAGCAGTGAATTTGGGGGAGGGTACGAGCAGTACTTC
TRBV28	-	TRBJ2-7	-	CASKRKNQGRVAYEQYF	TGTGCCAGCAAAAGGAAGAACCAGGGAAGGGTAGCCTACGAGCAGTACTTC
TRBV5-1	TRBD1	TRBJ2-1	once	CASSLSGGYNEQFF	TGCGCCAGCAGCTTGTCAGGGGGCTACAATGAGCAGTTCTTC
TRBV10-3	-	TRBJ1-5	-	CAIGDSNQPQHF	TGTGCCATAGGGGACAGCAATCAGCCCCAGCATTTT
TRBV28	-	TRBJ2-7	-	CASRRPSRTLRYEQYF	TGTGCCAGCAGACGCCCCTCAAGGACCTTAAGGTACGAGCAGTACTTC
TRBV5-1	-	TRBJ2-7	-	CASSLVTGDYYEQYF	TGCGCCAGCAGCTTGGTTACAGGGGACTACTACGAGCAGTACTTC
TRBV23-1	-	TRBJ1-2	-	CASSHQVPSGYTF	TGCGCCAGCAGTCATCAGGTCCCTAGCGGCTACACCTTC
TRBV6-5	-	TRBJ2-7	once	CASSPAMGRLYEQYF	TGTGCCAGCAGTCCCGCGATGGGGAGGTTGTACGAGCAGTACTTC
TRBV6-5	-	TRBJ2-5	-	CASSYGWVKETQYF	TGTGCCAGCAGTTACGGCTGGGTAAAAGAGACCCAGTACTTC
TRBV7-8	-	TRBJ1-1	-	CASRTGNLNTEAFF	TGTGCCAGCAGAACGGGAAATTTGAACACTGAAGCTTTCTTT
TRBV19	TRBD1	TRBJ2-3	-	CASSTGTAATDTQYF	TGTGCCAGTAGCACCGGGACAGCAGCTACAGATACGCAGTATTTT
TRBV6-4	TRBD1	TRBJ2-3	-	CASSDSTGRQDTQYF	TGTGCCAGCAGTGACTCGACAGGGCGGCAGGATACGCAGTATTTT
TRBV10-3	TRBD1	TRBJ2-3	-	CAINRGPTDTQYF	TGTGCCATCAACAGGGGGCCCACAGATACGCAGTATTTT
TRBV7-2	-	TRBJ1-5	once	CASREGNNQPQHF	TGTGCCAGCAGGGAGGGGAACAATCAGCCCCAGCATTTT
TRBV6-1	-	TRBJ1-2	-	CASSRETYGYTF	TGTGCCAGCAGTCGGGAAACCTATGGCTACACCTTC
TRBV6-5	TRBD1	TRBJ2-1	-	CASSGRQGVLYEQFF	TGTGCCAGCAGTGGGAGACAGGGGGTTCTTTATGAGCAGTTCTTC
TRBV9	-	TRBJ1-2	-	CASSQEGLGYTF	TGTGCCAGCAGCCAAGAGGGGCTTGGCTACACCTTC
TRBV23-1	-	TRBJ1-2	-	CASPALRAGYTF	TGCGCCAGCCCGGCCTTGCGGGCTGGCTACACCTTC
TRBV7-6	-	TRBJ2-1	-	CASSPGRGVYNEQFF	TGTGCCAGCAGCCCCGGGAGAGGGGTTTACAATGAGCAGTTCTTC
TRBV18	-	TRBJ2-5	-	CASSPDWTQETQYF	TGTGCCAGCTCACCAGACTGGACCCAAGAGACCCAGTACTTC